These 23 T cell receptor beta chains were all obtained from the same sample, sequenced in a study of cytomegalovirus exposure and HLA in healthy donors. The PCR was carried out with 60 Vbeta primers and 13 Jbeta primers. The method was immunoSEQ multiplex PCR; TCRdb's version includes in-frame clones alone and lacks a portion of them. The sample lists roughly 180,000 clones, roughly 80% seen once, with less than 2% in the top ten. Sequenced input: PBMCs. All receptors derive from a man aged 40-50 years in good health and CMV-seronegative.

The chain joins TRBV5-4 to TRBJ2-6; D perhaps matches TRBD2 (6 bases). This CDR3 contains 17 residues. Trimming left V 6 bases short and J 0 bases short, with 16 bases between. Germline V CDR1 and CDR2: SGHNT, YYREEE (reference sequence). The CDR3 bases are TGTGCCAGCACCGGGCCGGGACTGAGCTCTGGGGCCAACGTCCTGACTTTC. It encodes CASTGPGLSSGANVLTF.

The chain combines TRBV28 with TRBJ1-6; a weak D match, TRBD1 (5 bases). V was cut by 6 bases and J by 9 bases, with 21 bases left in between. Germline assignment: CDR1 MDHEN and CDR2 SYDVKM. This CDR3 is 16 amino acids long. The CDR3 loop is CASRMGQGAHLSPLHF. Here the CDR3 DNA reads TGTGCCAGCAGGATGGGCCAAGGGGCCCACCTTTCACCCCTCCACTTT.

This clone was observed a few times. This chain uses TRBV2 with TRBJ2-5, with a weak D call TRBD1 (6 bases). Trimming removed 5 bases at V and 1 base at J, with 11 bases between. From germline, CDR1 is SNHLY and CDR2 FYNNEI. The CDR3 extends over 14 amino acids. The CDR3 DNA reads as TGTGCCAGCAGTCTGGGACAACTCCAAGAGACCCAGTACTTC. Translated: CASSLGQLQETQYF. Variable domain in full (rest from reference TRBV2 and TRBJ2-5): EPEVTQTPSHQVTQMGQEVILRCVPISNHLYFYWYRQILGQKVEFLVSFYNNEISEKSEIFDDQFSVERPDGSNFTLKIRSTKLEDSAMYFCASSLGQLQETQYFGPGTRLLVL.

The J gene is TRBJ2-7, the V gene TRBV18; 7 bases map to TRBD2. This CDR3 is built from 13 residues. The germline CDR1 and CDR2 sequences are KGHSH and LQKENI. The trim removed 5 bases at V and 0 bases at J, leaving 1 base unmatched. In DNA form, the CDR3 reads TGTGCCAGCTCAGTAGCGGGCTCCTACGAGCAGTACTTC. Translated: CASSVAGSYEQYF.

CDR3 sequence reads: CASSIGGGTTGELFF. As DNA, the CDR3 is TGTGCCAGTAGTATAGGCGGGGGGACCACCGGGGAGCTGTTTTTT. The chain links TRBV19 to TRBJ2-2, with TRBD2 matching 8 bases. The CDR3 covers 15 residues. From germline, CDR1 is LNHDA and CDR2 SQIVND (reference sequence). Trimming took 1 base from V and 4 from J; bases not matched to a gene: 2.

The rearrangement uses TRBV7-9 and TRBJ2-1; D is possibly TRBD2 (5 bases). From germline, CDR1 is SEHNR and CDR2 FQNEAQ (reference sequence). Trimming removed 3 bases at V and 5 bases at J, with 17 bases between. The CDR3 extends over 16 amino acids. The CDR3 sequence: CASSLVAGGLDNEQFF. CDR3 nucleotides: TGTGCCAGCAGCTTGGTTGCGGGCGGACTTGACAATGAGCAGTTCTTC.

The chain couples TRBV4-1 to TRBJ2-1; the match to TRBD2 covers 10 bases. This CDR3 comprises 15 residues. V dropped 1 base and J dropped 8; count of bases not matched to a gene: 5. The V gene's germline CDR1 is MGHRA and CDR2 YSYEKL. CDR3 nucleotides: TGCGCCAGCAGCCAAGTACTAGCGGGAAGGGATGAGCAGTTCTTC. Protein: CASSQVLAGRDEQFF.

The chain links TRBV6-1 to TRBJ1-1, with D maybe TRBD1 (5 bases). The CDR3 consists of 14 residues. Germline V lookup: CDR1 MNHNS, CDR2 SASEGT. Trimming removed 0 bases from V and 4 bases from J, with 9 bases in between. The CDR3 region has the DNA TGTGCCAGCAGTGAAGCGGGGAGGGGCACTGAAGCTTTCTTT. Amino acids: CASSEAGRGTEAFF.

V is TRBV25-1 and J is TRBJ2-1; TRBD2 agrees at 9 bases. Looked up from germline, CDR1 is MGHDK and CDR2 is SYGVNS. This CDR3 is 15 amino acids long. V lost 4 bases and J lost 3; bases outside the gene matches: 4. This CDR3 reads CASSGVAGDYNEQFF. CDR3 nucleotides: TGTGCCAGCAGTGGAGTAGCGGGGGACTACAATGAGCAGTTCTTC. Filled out from reference TRBV25-1 and TRBJ2-1, the complete variable domain reads EADIYQTPRYLVIGTGKKITLECSQTMGHDKMYWYQQDPGMELHLIHYSYGVNSTEKGDLSSESTVSRIRTEHFPLTLESARPSHTSQYLCASSGVAGDYNEQFFGPGTRLTVL.

This sequence joins TRBV7-9 and TRBJ2-5; 7 nucleotides align to TRBD1. This CDR3 contains 15 residues. Trimming at V came to 1 base and at J to 2 bases, leaving 4 bases not matched to a gene. Germline V CDR1 and CDR2: SEHNR, FQNEAQ (reference sequence). The CDR3 sequence is CASSLGAGGQETQYF. DNA of the CDR3: TGTGCCAGCAGCTTAGGGGCAGGGGGACAAGAGACCCAGTACTTC.

The chain uses TRBV11-3 and TRBJ2-1; 7 positions match TRBD2. Unmatched junction bases numbered 5, after V lost 3 bases and J lost 0 bases. The CDR3 contains 16 residues. Germline CDR1 SGHNT, CDR2 YENEEA. The CDR3 loop is CASSFGGLGSYNEQFF. The CDR3 nucleotides are TGTGCCAGCAGCTTCGGAGGACTAGGCTCCTACAATGAGCAGTTCTTC.

The V gene is TRBV9, the J gene TRBJ2-2, with TRBD1 matching 7 bases. The length of the CDR3 is 16 residues. The ends lost 1 base at V and 5 bases at J; junction bases unmatched: 8. Germline assignment: CDR1 SGDLS and CDR2 YYNGEE. DNA of the CDR3: TGTGCCAGCAGCGTAAGCCGACAGGGTCGGACCGGGGAGCTGTTTTTT. Protein sequence: CASSVSRQGRTGELFF.

The J gene is TRBJ2-1, the V gene TRBV5-6; tentative D call: TRBD1 (5 bases). Trimming left V 3 bases short and J 8 bases short, with 9 bases between. CDR1 and CDR2 (germline): SGHDT, YYEEEE. This CDR3 has 12 amino acids. CDR3 residues: CASSSDIDEQFF. The DNA of the CDR3 is TGTGCCAGCAGCTCGGACATCGATGAGCAGTTCTTC.

The CDR3 reads CASSIDREGNQPQHF. CDR3 in DNA: TGTGCCAGTAGTATAGACAGGGAAGGCAATCAGCCCCAGCATTTT. The chain employs TRBV19 and TRBJ1-5; D may be TRBD1 (5 bases). The germline CDR1 and CDR2 sequences are LNHDA and SQIVND (reference sequence). The CDR3 sequence is 15 residues long. The V gene lost 0 bases and the J gene lost 2 bases, with 8 bases spanning the gap.

The chain carries TRBV6-5 and TRBJ2-7; 10 nucleotides match TRBD2. Germline lookup yields CDR1 MNHEY and CDR2 SVGAGI. V trimming: 2 bases; J trimming: 5 bases; junction bases outside the gene matches: 9. The length of the CDR3 is 16 residues. The CDR3 DNA reads as TGTGCCAGCAGTTACGGAACTAGCGGGATTTTGAACGAGCAGTACTTC. Its protein product is CASSYGTSGILNEQYF.

This chain joins TRBV5-1 and TRBJ1-2, with TRBD1 as a possible D gene (6 bases). The CDR3 totals 13 residues. From germline, CDR1 is SGHRS and CDR2 YFSETQ. Between the trimmed V and J ends, which lost 4 bases and 8 bases, there was a span of 15 bases. CDR3 in DNA: TGCGCCAGCAGCACCCGGACAGCGAACGGCTACACCTTC. It translates to CASSTRTANGYTF.

The chain recombines TRBV27 with TRBJ2-7, with TRBD2 identical over 11 bases. The germline gives CDR1 MNHEY, CDR2 SMNVEV (reference sequence). The length of the CDR3 is 16 residues. V dropped 4 bases and J dropped 2; count of bases not matched to a gene: 7. CDR3 amino acids: CASSSTGTSGPYEQYF. The CDR3 bases are TGTGCCAGCAGTTCCACCGGGACTAGCGGTCCCTACGAGCAGTACTTC.

DNA for the CDR3: TGTGCCAGCAGGCCCAGCGGGAGGTACGAGCAGTACTTC. It translates to CASRPSGRYEQYF. The chain recombines TRBV28 with TRBJ2-7; 9 nucleotides align to TRBD2. V shed 6 bases, J shed 4 bases, and the junction held 4 bases outside the gene matches. The CDR3 runs to 13 residues. The germline gives CDR1 MDHEN, CDR2 SYDVKM. The full variable domain, its missing parts supplied by reference TRBV28 and TRBJ2-7, is DVKVTQSSRYLVKRTGEKVFLECVQDMDHENMFWYRQDPGLGLRLIYFSYDVKMKEKGDIPEGYSVSREKKERFSLILESASTNQTSMYLCASRPSGRYEQYFGPGTRLTVT.

This clone was seen once. This rearrangement joins TRBV5-8 to TRBJ1-1; the D gene is possibly TRBD1 (5 bases). CDR1 and CDR2 from the germline V gene are SGHTS and YDEGEE. The CDR3 is 14 residues long. V was pared by 1 base and J by 0 bases, with 7 bases between. CDR3 protein: CASSLPGVNTEAFF. The CDR3 nucleotides read TGTGCCAGCAGCTTGCCGGGGGTGAACACTGAAGCTTTCTTT.

This clone was observed a single time. This chain connects TRBV18 to TRBJ2-3; the D gene is possibly TRBD1 (6 bases). The V gene's germline CDR1 is KGHSH and CDR2 LQKENI. The CDR3 extends over 15 amino acids. Between the trimmed V and J ends, which lost 4 bases and 0 bases, there was a span of 11 bases. CDR3 protein: CASSLQGGSTDTQYF. CDR3 DNA sequence: TGTGCCAGCTCACTACAGGGTGGTAGCACAGATACGCAGTATTTT.

V and J are TRBV7-9 and TRBJ2-7, with 9 bases lining up with TRBD1. The CDR3 sequence is 15 residues long. The V segment lost 5 bases and the J segment 6 bases; nucleotides outside the gene matches: 11. Germline V gene lookup returns CDR1 SEHNR and CDR2 FQNEAQ (reference sequence). Here the CDR3 DNA reads TGTGCCAGCAGCCTTAGCATCGGGACAGGGTCCGAGCAGTACTTC. It codes for CASSLSIGTGSEQYF.

To note about this clone: One end of the junction is discordant with germline, which a read error may explain. J is TRBJ2-7 and V is TRBV7-7; 8 bases line up with TRBD1. The CDR3 has 15 residues. CDR1 is SSHAT and CDR2 is FNYEAQ in the germline V gene (reference sequence). The CDR3 DNA reads TGTGCTAGCAGCTTAGGTCCGGGACAGGAATACGAGCAGTACTTC. Amino acid sequence: CASSLGPGQEYEQYF.

This chain joins TRBV19 and TRBJ2-6; 7 bases align to TRBD1. CDR3 size: 14 residues. Germline V CDR1 and CDR2: LNHDA, SQIVND (reference sequence). V lost 5 bases and J lost 2; bases outside the gene matches: 0. The CDR3 DNA reads as TGTGCCAGTAGTGACAGGGCTGGGGCCAACGTCCTGACTTTC. Translated, it gives CASSDRAGANVLTF.